These 11 T cell receptor beta chains originate from one sample sequenced in a study of T cell repertoires in cytomegalovirus infection. In TCRdb, the reads were re-called with MiXCR into one record per CDR3 protein. The data contain under 150,000 distinct CDR3 sequences, roughly 31% of them seen just once; the ten biggest clones take up 40% to 45%. Their antigens are not known. Sequenced material: CD8+ T cells from cultured PBMCs, taken from culture after CMV antigen stimulation. These receptors all stem from a human donor in good health (CMV status not recorded). Some clones in this sample may be carry-over from other donors' samples.

The chain is built from TRBV19 and TRBJ1-1; D is unclear. The length of the CDR3 is 17 residues. Between the trimmed V and J ends, which lost 4 bases and 4 bases, there was a span of 22 bases. The germline V gene encodes CDR1 LNHDA and CDR2 SQIVND (reference sequence). Here the CDR3 reads CASSTDATTLMSTEAFF. CDR3 nucleotides: TGTGCCAGTAGTACCGACGCAACGACTCTCATGAGCACTGAAGCTTTCTTT.

This chain connects TRBV5-1 to TRBJ2-5; a weak D match, TRBD2 (7 bases). Per the germline V gene, CDR1 is SGHRS and CDR2 is YFSETQ. This CDR3 contains 15 residues. Trimming removed 3 bases from V and 1 base from J, with 13 bases in between. CDR3 loop: CASSSGGGGQETQYF. The CDR3, as DNA: TGCGCCAGCAGCTCCGGGGGCGGGGGCCAAGAGACCCAGTACTTC. The full variable domain, with the rest looked up from reference TRBV5-1 and TRBJ2-5, is KAGVTQTPRYLIKTRGQQVTLSCSPISGHRSVSWYQQTPGQGLQFLFEYFSETQRNKGNFPGRFSGRQFSNSRSEMNVSTLELGDSALYLCASSSGGGGQETQYFGPGTRLLVL.

This clonotype came up a few times. This CDR3 is CASSPNVGEQFF. CDR3 in DNA: TGTGCCAGCAGTCCCAACGTGGGTGAGCAGTTCTTC. J is TRBJ2-1 and V is TRBV7-6; D unresolved. V was shortened by 6 bases and J by 9 bases, with 12 bases between the two germline ends. The germline V gene has CDR1 SGHVS and CDR2 FNYEAQ. The CDR3 has 12 residues.

This clonotype was detected a few times. The genes are TRBV6-1 and TRBJ1-1, with a possible D match to TRBD1 (6 bases). Germline assignment: CDR1 MNHNS and CDR2 SASEGT. CDR3 length: 16 residues. V gave up 2 bases and J gave up 1 base, with 14 bases separating them. The CDR3 here is CASSETFVGANTEAFF. The DNA of the CDR3 is TGTGCCAGCAGTGAAACCTTTGTGGGGGCGAACACTGAAGCTTTCTTT.

The V gene is TRBV19, the J gene TRBJ1-1; 8 bases map to TRBD1. Trimming took 5 bases from V and 2 from J; bases not matched to a gene: 4. CDR1 is LNHDA and CDR2 is SQIVND in the germline V gene (reference sequence). The CDR3 runs 14 residues. The CDR3 protein is CASSLDRANTEAFF. Here the CDR3 DNA reads TGTGCCAGTAGTTTGGACAGGGCCAACACTGAAGCTTTCTTT.

The chain couples TRBV25-1 to TRBJ2-7, with D unclear. Germline V gives CDR1 MGHDK, CDR2 SYGVNS. V gave up 4 bases and J gave up 2 bases, with 6 bases separating them. There are 12 residues in the CDR3. The CDR3: CASSVNPYEQYF. The CDR3 DNA reads TGTGCCAGCAGTGTAAACCCCTACGAGCAGTACTTC.

This clonotype came up many times. V and J are TRBV7-8 and TRBJ2-1; perhaps D is TRBD1 or TRBD2 (7 bases each). The germline V and J ends were trimmed by 7 bases and 7 bases, with 20 bases remaining between them. Germline-derived CDR1 and CDR2 are SGHVS and FQNEAQ. CDR3 length: 15 amino acids. CDR3 sequence reads: CASITQGGGPNEQFF. The CDR3 region has the DNA TGTGCCAGCATAACCCAGGGGGGGGGCCCAAATGAGCAGTTCTTC.

The V and J genes are TRBV18 and TRBJ1-2, with D hard to call. The CDR3 loop spans 14 amino acids. Deletions cut 2 bases from V and 0 bases from J, with 7 bases between. Germline V gene lookup returns CDR1 KGHSH and CDR2 LQKENI. The CDR3 reads CASSPSSSNYGYTF. The CDR3 region has the DNA TGTGCCAGCTCACCATCCAGTTCTAACTATGGCTACACCTTC.

V gene TRBV9 combines with J gene TRBJ1-2; D remains unclear. V was trimmed by 4 bases and J by 5 bases, leaving 6 bases between them. Germline V gene lookup returns CDR1 SGDLS and CDR2 YYNGEE. CDR3 length: 11 residues. The CDR3 bases are TGTGCCAGCAGCCCCGGGTATGGCTACACCTTC. Translating it yields CASSPGYGYTF.

The chain uses TRBV6-6 and TRBJ2-1; tentative D call: TRBD2 (5 bases). Germline V CDR1 and CDR2: MNHNY, SVGAGI (reference sequence). The CDR3 loop spans 15 amino acids. The germline V and J ends were trimmed by 7 bases and 2 bases, with 15 bases remaining between them. In DNA form, the CDR3 reads TGTGCCAGCACAACGGCGGGTGAGGCCTACAATGAGCAGTTCTTC. It translates to CASTTAGEAYNEQFF.

This rearrangement joins TRBV19 to TRBJ1-1; D remains unclear. This CDR3 has 12 residues. Trimming pared 6 bases from V and 7 bases from J, leaving 12 bases between. The germline CDR1 and CDR2 sequences are LNHDA and SQIVND (reference sequence). CDR3 loop: CASRAPRDEAFF. CDR3 DNA sequence: TGTGCCAGTAGGGCACCCCGGGATGAAGCTTTCTTT.